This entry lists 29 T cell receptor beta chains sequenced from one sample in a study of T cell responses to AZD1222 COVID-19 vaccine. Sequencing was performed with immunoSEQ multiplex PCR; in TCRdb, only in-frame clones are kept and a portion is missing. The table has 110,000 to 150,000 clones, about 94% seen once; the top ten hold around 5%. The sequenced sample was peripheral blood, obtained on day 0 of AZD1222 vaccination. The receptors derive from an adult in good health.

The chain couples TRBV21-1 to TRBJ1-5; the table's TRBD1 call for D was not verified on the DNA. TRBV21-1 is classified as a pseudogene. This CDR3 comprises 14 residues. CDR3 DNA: TGTGCCAGCAGCAAAGCGGGGGCTAATCAGCCCCAGCATTTT. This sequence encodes CASSKAGANQPQHF.

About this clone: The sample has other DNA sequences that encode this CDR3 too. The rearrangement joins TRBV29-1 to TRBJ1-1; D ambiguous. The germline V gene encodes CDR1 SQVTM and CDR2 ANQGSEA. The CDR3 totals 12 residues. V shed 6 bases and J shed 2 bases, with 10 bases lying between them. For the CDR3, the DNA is TGCAGCGTCGGACGGGTTAACACTGAAGCTTTCTTT. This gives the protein CSVGRVNTEAFF.

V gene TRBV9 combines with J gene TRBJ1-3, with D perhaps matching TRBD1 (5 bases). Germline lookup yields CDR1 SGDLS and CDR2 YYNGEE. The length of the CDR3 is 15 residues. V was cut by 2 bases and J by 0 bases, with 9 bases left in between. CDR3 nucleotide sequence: TGTGCCAGCAGCGTTGACAGTTACTCTGGAAACACCATATATTTT. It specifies CASSVDSYSGNTIYF.

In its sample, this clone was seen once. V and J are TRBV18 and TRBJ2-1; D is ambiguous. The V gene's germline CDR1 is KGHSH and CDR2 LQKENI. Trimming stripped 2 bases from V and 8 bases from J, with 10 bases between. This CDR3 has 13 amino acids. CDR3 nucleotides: TGTGCCAGCTCACCAGAGCCAAGGGATGAGCAGTTCTTC. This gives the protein CASSPEPRDEQFF.

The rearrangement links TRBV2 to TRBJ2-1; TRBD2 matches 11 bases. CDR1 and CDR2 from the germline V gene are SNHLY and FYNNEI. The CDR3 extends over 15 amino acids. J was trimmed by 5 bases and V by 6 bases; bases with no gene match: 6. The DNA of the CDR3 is TGTGCCAGCAGCGGTATAGCGGGAGGGCACAATGAGCAGTTCTTC. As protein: CASSGIAGGHNEQFF.

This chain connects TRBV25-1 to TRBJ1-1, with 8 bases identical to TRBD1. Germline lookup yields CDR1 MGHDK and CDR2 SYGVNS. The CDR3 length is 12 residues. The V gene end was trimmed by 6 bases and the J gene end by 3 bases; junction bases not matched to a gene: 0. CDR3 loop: CASRQGDTEAFF. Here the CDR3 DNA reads TGTGCCAGCAGACAGGGGGACACTGAAGCTTTCTTT.

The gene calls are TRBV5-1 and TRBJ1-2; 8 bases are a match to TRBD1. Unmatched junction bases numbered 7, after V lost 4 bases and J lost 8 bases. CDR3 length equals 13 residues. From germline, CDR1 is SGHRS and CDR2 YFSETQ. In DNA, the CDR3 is TGCGCCAGCAGCCCCCCAGGGGGCTGGGGCTACACCTTC. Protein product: CASSPPGGWGYTF.

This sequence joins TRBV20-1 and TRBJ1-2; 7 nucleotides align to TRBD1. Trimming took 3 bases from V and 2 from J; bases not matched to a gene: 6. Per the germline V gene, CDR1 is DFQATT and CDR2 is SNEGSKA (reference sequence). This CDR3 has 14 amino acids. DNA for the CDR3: TGCAGTGCTAGTTACGGGACAGCGAACTATGGCTACACCTTC. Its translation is CSASYGTANYGYTF.

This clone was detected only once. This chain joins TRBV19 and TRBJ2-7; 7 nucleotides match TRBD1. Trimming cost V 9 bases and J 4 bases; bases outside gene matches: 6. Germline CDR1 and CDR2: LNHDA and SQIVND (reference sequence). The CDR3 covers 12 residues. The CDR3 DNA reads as TGTGCCAGCTCGCAGGGGGAATACGAGCAGTACTTC. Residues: CASSQGEYEQYF.

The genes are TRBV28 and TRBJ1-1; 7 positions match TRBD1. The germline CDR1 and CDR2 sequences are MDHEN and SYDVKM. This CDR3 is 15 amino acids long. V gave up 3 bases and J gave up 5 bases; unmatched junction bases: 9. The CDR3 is CASSFPSRGKTEAFF. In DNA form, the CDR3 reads TGTGCCAGCAGTTTTCCCTCCAGGGGGAAGACTGAAGCTTTCTTT.

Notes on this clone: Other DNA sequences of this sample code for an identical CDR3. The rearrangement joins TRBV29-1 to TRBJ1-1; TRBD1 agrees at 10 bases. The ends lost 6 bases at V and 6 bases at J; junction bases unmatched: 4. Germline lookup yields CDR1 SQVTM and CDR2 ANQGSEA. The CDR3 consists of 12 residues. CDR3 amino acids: CSVGQGGPEAFF. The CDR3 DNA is TGCAGCGTAGGACAGGGGGGCCCTGAAGCTTTCTTT.

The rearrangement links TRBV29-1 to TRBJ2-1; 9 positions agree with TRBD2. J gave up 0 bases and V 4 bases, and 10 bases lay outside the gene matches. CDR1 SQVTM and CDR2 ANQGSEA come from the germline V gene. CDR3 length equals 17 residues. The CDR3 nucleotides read TGCAGCGTTGGGGAAACTAGCGGGCGTAGCTCCTACAATGAGCAGTTCTTC. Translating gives CSVGETSGRSSYNEQFF.

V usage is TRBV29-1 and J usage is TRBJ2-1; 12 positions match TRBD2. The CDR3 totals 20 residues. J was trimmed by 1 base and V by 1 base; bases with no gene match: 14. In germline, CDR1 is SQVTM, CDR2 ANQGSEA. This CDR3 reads CSVEGGPSGRARKSYNEQFF. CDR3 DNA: TGCAGCGTTGAAGGGGGGCCTAGCGGGAGGGCCCGTAAGTCCTACAATGAGCAGTTCTTC.

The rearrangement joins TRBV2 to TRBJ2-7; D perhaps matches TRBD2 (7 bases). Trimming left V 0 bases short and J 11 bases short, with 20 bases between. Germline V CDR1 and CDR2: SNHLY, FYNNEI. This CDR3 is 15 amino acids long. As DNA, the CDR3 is TGTGCCAGCAGTGAAGCGGATAGGGGAGGGGGAGATAAGTACTTC. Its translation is CASSEADRGGGDKYF. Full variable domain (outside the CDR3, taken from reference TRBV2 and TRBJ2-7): EPEVTQTPSHQVTQMGQEVILRCVPISNHLYFYWYRQILGQKVEFLVSFYNNEISEKSEIFDDQFSVERPDGSNFTLKIRSTKLEDSAMYFCASSEADRGGGDKYFGPGTRLTVT.

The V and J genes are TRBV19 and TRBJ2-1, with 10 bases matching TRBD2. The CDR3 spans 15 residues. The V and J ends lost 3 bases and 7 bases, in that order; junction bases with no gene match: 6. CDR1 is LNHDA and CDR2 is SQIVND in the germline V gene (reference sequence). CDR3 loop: CASSILAGEVNEQFF. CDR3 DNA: TGTGCCAGTAGTATTCTAGCGGGAGAGGTAAATGAGCAGTTCTTC. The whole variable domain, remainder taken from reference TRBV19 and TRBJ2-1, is DGGITQSPKYLFRKEGQNVTLSCEQNLNHDAMYWYRQDPGQGLRLIYYSQIVNDFQKGDIAEGYSVSREKKESFPLTVTSAQKNPTAFYLCASSILAGEVNEQFFGPGTRLTVL.

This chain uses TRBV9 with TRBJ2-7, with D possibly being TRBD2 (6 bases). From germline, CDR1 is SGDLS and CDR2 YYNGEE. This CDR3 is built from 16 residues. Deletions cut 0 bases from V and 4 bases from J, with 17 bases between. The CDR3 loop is CASSVGTGGVGYEQYF. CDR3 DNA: TGTGCCAGCAGCGTAGGAACCGGGGGTGTAGGGTACGAGCAGTACTTC.

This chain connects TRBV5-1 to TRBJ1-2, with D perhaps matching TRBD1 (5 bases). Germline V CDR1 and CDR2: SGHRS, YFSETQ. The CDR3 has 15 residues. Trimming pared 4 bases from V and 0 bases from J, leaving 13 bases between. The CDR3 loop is CASSSGTGTNYGYTF. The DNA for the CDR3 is TGCGCCAGCAGCAGCGGGACGGGCACTAACTATGGCTACACCTTC.

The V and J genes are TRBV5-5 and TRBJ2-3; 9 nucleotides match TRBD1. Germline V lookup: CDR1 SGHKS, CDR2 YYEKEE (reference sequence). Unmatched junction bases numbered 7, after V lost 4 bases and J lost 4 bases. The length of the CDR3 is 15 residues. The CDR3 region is CASSPSGQGSDTQYF. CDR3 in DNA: TGTGCCAGCAGCCCGAGTGGACAGGGGTCAGATACGCAGTATTTT. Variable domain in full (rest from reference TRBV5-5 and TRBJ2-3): DAGVTQSPTHLIKTRGQQVTLRCSPISGHKSVSWYQQVLGQGPQFIFQYYEKEERGRGNFPDRFSARQFPNYSSELNVNALLLGDSALYLCASSPSGQGSDTQYFGPGTRLTVL.

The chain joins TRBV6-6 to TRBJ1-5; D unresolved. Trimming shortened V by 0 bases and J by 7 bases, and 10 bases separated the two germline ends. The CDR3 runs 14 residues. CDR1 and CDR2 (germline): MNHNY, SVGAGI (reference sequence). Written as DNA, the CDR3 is TGTGCCAGCAGTTACTCAACGGTTAGGCAGCCCCAGCATTTT. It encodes CASSYSTVRQPQHF.

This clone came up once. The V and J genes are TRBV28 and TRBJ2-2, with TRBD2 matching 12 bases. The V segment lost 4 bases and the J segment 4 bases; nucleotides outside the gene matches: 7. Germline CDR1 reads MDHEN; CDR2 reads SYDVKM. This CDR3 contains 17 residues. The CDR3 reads CASSSLAGGPGTGELFF. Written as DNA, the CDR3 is TGTGCCAGCAGTTCCCTAGCGGGAGGGCCAGGCACCGGGGAGCTGTTTTTT.

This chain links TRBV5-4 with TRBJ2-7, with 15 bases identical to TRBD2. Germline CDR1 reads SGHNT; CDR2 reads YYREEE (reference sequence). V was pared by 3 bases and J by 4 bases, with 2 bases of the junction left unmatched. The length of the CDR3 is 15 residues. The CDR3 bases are TGTGCCAGCAGCTATGGGACTAGCGGGAGGTACGAGCAGTACTTC. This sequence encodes CASSYGTSGRYEQYF.

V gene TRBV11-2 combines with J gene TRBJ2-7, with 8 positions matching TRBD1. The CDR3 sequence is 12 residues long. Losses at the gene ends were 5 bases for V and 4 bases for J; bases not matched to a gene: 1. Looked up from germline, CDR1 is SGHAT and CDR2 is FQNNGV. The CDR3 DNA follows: TGTGCCAGCAGCCGGACAGGGTACGAGCAGTACTTC. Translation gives CASSRTGYEQYF.

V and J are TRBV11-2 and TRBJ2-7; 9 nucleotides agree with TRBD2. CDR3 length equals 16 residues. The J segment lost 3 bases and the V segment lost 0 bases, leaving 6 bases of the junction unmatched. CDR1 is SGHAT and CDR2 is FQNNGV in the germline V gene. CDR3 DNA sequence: TGTGCCAGCAGCTTAGAGGCAGCGGGAGGTATCTACGAGCAGTACTTC. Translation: CASSLEAAGGIYEQYF.

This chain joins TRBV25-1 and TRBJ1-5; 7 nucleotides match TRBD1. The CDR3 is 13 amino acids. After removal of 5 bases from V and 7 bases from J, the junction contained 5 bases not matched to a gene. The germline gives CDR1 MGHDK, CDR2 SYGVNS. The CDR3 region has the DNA TGTGCCAGCAGTCCAGGGGGGGTCCAGCCCCAGCATTTT. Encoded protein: CASSPGGVQPQHF.

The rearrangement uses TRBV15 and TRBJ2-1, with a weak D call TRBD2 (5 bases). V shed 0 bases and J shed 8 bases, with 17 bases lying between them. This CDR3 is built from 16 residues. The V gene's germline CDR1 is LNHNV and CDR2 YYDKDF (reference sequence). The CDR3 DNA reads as TGTGCCACCAGCAGAGATAGAGAGGGCCTATCTCATGAGCAGTTCTTC. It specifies CATSRDREGLSHEQFF.

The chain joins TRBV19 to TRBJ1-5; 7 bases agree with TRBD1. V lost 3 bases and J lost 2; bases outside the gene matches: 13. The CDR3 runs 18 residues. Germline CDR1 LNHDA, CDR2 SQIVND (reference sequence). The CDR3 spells CASSIPLDREDGNQPQHF. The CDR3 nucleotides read TGTGCCAGTAGTATCCCCTTAGACAGGGAGGACGGCAATCAGCCCCAGCATTTT.

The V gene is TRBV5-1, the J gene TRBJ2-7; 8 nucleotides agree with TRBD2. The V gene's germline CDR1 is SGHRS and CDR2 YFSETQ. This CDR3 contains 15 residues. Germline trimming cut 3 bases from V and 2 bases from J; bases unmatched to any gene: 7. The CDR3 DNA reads TGCGCCAGCAGCTGGCGGGCTAGCGGGCCCTACGAGCAGTACTTC. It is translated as CASSWRASGPYEQYF.

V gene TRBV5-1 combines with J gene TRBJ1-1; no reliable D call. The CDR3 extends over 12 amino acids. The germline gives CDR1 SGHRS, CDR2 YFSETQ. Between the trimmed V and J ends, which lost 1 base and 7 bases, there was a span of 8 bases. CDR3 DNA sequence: TGCGCCAGCAGCTTGAGGAGGGATGAAGCTTTCTTT. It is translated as CASSLRRDEAFF.

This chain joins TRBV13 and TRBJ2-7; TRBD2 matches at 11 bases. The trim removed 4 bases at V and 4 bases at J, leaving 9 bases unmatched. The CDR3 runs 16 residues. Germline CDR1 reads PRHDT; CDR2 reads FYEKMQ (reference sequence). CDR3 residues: CASSYYGLAGIYEQYF. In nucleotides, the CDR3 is TGTGCCAGCAGCTACTACGGACTAGCGGGTATATACGAGCAGTACTTC.